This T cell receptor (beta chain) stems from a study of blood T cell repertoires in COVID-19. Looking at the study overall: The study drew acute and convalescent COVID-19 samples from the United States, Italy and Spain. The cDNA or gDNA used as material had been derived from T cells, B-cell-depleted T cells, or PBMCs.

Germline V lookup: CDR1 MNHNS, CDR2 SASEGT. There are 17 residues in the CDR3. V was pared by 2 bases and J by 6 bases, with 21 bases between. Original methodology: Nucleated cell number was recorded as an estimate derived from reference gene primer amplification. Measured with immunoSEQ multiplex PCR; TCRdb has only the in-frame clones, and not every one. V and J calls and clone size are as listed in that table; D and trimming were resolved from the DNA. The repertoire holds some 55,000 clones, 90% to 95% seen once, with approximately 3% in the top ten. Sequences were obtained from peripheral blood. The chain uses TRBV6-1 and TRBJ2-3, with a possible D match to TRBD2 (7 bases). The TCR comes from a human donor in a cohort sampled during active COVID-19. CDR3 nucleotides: TGTGCCAGCAGTGAACCAGTGAGGGGGGGGAAGGAGGATACGCAGTATTTT. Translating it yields CASSEPVRGGKEDTQYF.